This T cell receptor (beta chain) was sequenced during a study of Ad26.COV2.S vaccination and SARS-CoV-2 variants. Study details: Donor joined the COV1001 Ad26.COV2.S trial arm.

This table comes from immunoSEQ multiplex PCR, and its TCRdb copy is limited to in-frame clones, with some not included. The repertoire consists of approximately 300,000 clones, with around 84% occurring once and the leading ten covering 1.9%. Germline CDR1 and CDR2: SGHRS and YFSETQ. This CDR3 is 14 amino acids long. The V end lost 0 bases, the J end lost 4 bases, and 10 bases lay between the germline ends. The treatment is: roughly 19 received Ad26.COV2.S at low or high dose, single or two shots; 5 received placebo; per-sample allocation not given. Sampling was done on day 63 after the first vaccine or placebo injection. An Ad26 vector carrying the Wuhan-strain SARS-CoV-2 spike served as the vaccine.

V and J are TRBV5-1 and TRBJ1-1, with D maybe TRBD1 (5 bases). The clonotype originates from a person aged 18 to 65 who received the Ad26.COV2.S COVID-19 vaccine or a placebo. The source material was peripheral blood, sampled in a trial of Ad26.COV2.S vaccine versus placebo. For the CDR3, the DNA is TGCGCCAGCAGCTTGGAAGGACAAAGCACTGAAGCTTTCTTT. Its translation: CASSLEGQSTEAFF.